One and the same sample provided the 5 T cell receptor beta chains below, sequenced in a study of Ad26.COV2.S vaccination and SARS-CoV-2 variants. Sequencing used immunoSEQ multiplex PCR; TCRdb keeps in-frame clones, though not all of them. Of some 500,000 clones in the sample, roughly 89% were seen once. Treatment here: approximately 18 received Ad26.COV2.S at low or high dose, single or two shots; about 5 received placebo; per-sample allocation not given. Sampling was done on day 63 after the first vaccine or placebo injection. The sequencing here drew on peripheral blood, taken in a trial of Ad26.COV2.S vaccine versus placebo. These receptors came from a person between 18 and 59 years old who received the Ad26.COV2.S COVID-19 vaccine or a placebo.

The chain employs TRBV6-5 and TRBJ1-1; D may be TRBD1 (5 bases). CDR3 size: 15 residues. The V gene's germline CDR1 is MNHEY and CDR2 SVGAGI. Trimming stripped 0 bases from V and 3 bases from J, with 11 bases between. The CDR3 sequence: CASSYSDLRDTEAFF. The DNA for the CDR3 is TGTGCCAGCAGTTACTCAGACCTCAGGGACACTGAAGCTTTCTTT.

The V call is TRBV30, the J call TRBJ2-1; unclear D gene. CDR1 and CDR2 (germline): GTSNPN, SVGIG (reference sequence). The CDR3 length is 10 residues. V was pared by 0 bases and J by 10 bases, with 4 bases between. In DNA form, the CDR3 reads TGTGCCTGGAGTGTGGAAGAGCAGTTCTTC. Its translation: CAWSVEEQFF.

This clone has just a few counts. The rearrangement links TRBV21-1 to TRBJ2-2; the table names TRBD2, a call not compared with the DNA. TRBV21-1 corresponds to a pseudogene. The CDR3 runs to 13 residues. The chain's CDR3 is CASSKGGTGELFF. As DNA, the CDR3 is TGTGCCAGCAGCAAAGGAGGGACCGGGGAGCTGTTTTTT.

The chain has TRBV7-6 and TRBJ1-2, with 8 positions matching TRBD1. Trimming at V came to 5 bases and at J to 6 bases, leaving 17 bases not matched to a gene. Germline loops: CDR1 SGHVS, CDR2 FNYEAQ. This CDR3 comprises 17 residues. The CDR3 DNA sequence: TGTGCCAGCAGCGCCGAGCTAGGGGACAGGAACGGCGATGGCTACACCTTC. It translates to CASSAELGDRNGDGYTF.

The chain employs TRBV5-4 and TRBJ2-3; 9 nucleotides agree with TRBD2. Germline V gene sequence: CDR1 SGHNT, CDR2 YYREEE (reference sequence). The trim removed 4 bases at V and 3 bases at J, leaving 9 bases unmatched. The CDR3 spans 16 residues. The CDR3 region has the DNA TGTGCCAGCAGCAAAGTAGCGGGGGAAGGGACAGATACGCAGTATTTT. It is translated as CASSKVAGEGTDTQYF. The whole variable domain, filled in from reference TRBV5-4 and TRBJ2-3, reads ETGVTQSPTHLIKTRGQQVTLRCSSQSGHNTVSWYQQALGQGPQFIFQYYREEENGRGNFPPRFSGLQFPNYSSELNVNALELDDSALYLCASSKVAGEGTDTQYFGPGTRLTVL.